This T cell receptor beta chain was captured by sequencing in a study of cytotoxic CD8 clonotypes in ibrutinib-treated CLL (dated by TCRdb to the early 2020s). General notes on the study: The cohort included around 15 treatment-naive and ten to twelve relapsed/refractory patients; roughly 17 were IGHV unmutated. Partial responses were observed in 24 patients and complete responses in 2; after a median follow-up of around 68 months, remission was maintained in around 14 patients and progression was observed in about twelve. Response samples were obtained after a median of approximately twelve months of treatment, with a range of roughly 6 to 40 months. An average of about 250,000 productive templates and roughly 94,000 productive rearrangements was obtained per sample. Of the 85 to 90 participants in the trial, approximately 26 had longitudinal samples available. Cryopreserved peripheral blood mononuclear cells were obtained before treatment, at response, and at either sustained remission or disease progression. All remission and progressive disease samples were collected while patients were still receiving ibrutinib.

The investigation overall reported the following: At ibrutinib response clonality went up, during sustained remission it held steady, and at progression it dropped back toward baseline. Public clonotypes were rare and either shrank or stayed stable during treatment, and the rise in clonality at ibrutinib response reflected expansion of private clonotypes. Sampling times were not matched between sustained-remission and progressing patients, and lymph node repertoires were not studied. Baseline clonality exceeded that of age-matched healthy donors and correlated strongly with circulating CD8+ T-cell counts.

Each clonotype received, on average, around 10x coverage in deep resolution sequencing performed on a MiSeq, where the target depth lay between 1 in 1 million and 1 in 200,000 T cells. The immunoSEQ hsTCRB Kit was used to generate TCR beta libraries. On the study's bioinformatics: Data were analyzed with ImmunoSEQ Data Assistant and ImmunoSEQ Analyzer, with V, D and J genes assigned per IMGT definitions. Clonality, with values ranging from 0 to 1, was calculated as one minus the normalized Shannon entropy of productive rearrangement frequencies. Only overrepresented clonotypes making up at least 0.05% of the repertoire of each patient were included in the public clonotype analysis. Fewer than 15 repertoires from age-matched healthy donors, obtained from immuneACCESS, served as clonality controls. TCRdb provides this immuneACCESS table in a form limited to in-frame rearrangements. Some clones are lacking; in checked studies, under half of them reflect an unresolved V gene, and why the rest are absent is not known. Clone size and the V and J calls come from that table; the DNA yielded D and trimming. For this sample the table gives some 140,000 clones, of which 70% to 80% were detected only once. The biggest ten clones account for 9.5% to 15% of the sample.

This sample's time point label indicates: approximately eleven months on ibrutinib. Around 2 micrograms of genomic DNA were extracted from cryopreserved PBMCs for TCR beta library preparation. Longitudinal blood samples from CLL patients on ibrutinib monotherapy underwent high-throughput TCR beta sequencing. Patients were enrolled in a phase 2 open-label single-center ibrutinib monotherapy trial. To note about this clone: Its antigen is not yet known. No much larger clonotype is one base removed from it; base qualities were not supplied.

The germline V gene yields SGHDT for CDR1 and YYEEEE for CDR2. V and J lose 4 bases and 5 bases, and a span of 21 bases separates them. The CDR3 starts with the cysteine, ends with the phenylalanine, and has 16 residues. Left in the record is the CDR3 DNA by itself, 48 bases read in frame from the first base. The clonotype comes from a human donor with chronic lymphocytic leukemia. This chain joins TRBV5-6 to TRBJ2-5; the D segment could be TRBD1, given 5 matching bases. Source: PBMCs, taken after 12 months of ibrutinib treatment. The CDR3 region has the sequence CASSLGQIWGRETQYF. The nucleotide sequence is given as TGTGCCAGCAGCCTGGGGCAAATCTGGGGTAGGGAGACCCAGTACTTC.